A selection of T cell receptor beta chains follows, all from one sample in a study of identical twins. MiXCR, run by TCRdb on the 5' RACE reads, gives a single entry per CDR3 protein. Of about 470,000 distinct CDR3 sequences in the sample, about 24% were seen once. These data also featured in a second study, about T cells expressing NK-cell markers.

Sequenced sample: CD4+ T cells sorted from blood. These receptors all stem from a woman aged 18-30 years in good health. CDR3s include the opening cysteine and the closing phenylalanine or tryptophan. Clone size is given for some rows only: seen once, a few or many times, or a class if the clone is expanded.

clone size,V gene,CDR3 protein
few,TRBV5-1,CASSLYPPHEQYF
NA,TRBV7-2,CASSLQSGGGETQYF
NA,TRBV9,CASSVDIGGRYTGELFF
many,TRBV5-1,CASSLQGLNTGELFF
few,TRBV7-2,CASSSLQGFAFF
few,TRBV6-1,CASSETLNTEAFF
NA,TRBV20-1,CSGAAGGLGLQETQYF
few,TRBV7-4,CASATGGRYQETQYF
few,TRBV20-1,CSARRGVVWEQYF
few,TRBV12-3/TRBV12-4,CASRPGLAGLTYYNEQFF
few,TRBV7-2,CASSIRGGEAPDTQYF
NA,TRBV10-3,CAISELASGSNEQFF
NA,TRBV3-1,CASSHGGIVSGELFF
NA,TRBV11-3,CASSGKDRRLEAFF
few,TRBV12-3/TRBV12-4,CASSPGLTRTDTQYF
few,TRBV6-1,CASSGGGGQANYGYTF
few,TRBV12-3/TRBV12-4,CASPEPNTGELFF
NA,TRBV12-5,CASGPGLAGADTQYF
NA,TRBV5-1,CASSTEVGREQYF
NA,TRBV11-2,CASSLWGDRVYEQYF
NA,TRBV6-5,CASSYVYSNQPQHF
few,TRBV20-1,CSARDSPSSYNSPLHF
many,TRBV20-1,CSATQGNTEAFF
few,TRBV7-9,CASSLPGQSGEQYF
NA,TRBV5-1,CASSLAQGPDTQYF
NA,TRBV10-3,CAISESSVAYF
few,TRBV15,CATSRPGQGIYEQFF
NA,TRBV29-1,CSVTGASNEQFF
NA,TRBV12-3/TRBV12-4,CASRGQGLREQYF
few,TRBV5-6,CASSSFQGGGYTF
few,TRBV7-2,CASSFQWPQGYTF
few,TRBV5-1,CASSLVGSAEQYF
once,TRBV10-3,CAISETAHEQYF
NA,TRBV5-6,CASSRLAGGDRFF
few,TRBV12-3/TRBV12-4,CASSRQSTGELFF
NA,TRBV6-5,CASSYSAGRAYTF
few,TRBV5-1,CASSPGQHGYGYTF
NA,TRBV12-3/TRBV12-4,CASSHRGQGNSPLHF
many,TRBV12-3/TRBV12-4,CASSSQGLAKNIQYF
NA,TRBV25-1,CASSLGTHPTDTQYF
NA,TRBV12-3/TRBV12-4,CASSIWGWRLTPDIQYF
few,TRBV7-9,CASSIPRGGFQETQYF
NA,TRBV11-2,CASSQSSANTGELFF
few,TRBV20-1,CSASRDSRSYNEQFF
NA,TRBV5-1,CASRSGGTVAGELFF